Each of the 20 T cell receptor beta chains below was sequenced from the same sample in a study of tumor-infiltrating lymphocytes in oesophageal squamous cell carcinoma (dated by TCRdb to about 2016). The library relied on PCR. TCRdb shows the sequencer as Illumina HiSeq 2000. Using fastp trimming at Q25 and MiXCR clonotype assembly, TCRdb reanalyzed the public sequencing data and kept in-frame beta chains. Identical CDR3 proteins give one entry, which carries the most common genes and DNA. The sample includes roughly 17,000 distinct CDR3 sequences, with less than 50% observed a single time. Less than 55% of the sample lies in the top ten. Sequencing used normal esophageal tissue next to the tumor. The receptors here all came from a female donor with esophageal squamous cell carcinoma.

Regarding this clonotype: This CDR3 fails to terminate in the conserved phenylalanine or tryptophan, so it likely reflects a read error. The DNA is omitted, as the CDR3 cannot be located on it reliably, and the CDR3 follows TCRdb's listing. The rearrangement joins TRBV7-6 to TRBJ1-1; TRBD1, the table's D call, lacks a check against the DNA. The CDR3 numbers 22 amino acids, ends counted. In germline, CDR1 is SGHVS, CDR2 FNYEAQ. Here the CDR3 reads CASSLPSNRDGLIAISPSILVM.

The V gene is TRBV7-6, the J gene TRBJ2-7, with D uncertain. The last part of the DNA fits TRBJ2-1 better; the J call may be wrong. CDR3 size: 13 residues. In germline, CDR1 is SGHVS, CDR2 FNYEAQ. CDR3 DNA: TGTGCCAGCAGCTTCTCCGAGGACAATGAGCAGTTCTTC. This translates into CASSFSEDNEQFF.

This chain links TRBV28 with TRBJ2-4; perhaps TRBD2 as D (6 bases). The end of the DNA fits TRBJ2-5 better, so the J call may be wrong. CDR3 size: 16 residues. In germline, CDR1 is MDHEN, CDR2 SYDVKM. The CDR3 sequence is CASSLYGGGRQETQYF. Here the CDR3 DNA reads TGTGCCAGCAGTTTATACGGGGGAGGCCGACAAGAGACCCAGTACTTC.

In its sample, this clonotype is medium-sized. This chain connects TRBV6-1 to TRBJ2-1; 14 nucleotides line up with TRBD2. The V segment lost 7 bases and the J segment 10 bases; nucleotides outside the gene matches: 15. Germline-derived CDR1 and CDR2 are MNHNS and SASEGT. The CDR3 runs 17 residues. DNA for the CDR3: TGTGCCAGCACCGGATCAGGGGGACTAGCGGGAGTAAAGGAGCAGTTCTTC. Protein product: CASTGSGGLAGVKEQFF.

This clonotype was detected ten times or more. The chain carries TRBV19 and TRBJ2-6; D is perhaps TRBD1 (5 bases). V was pared by 0 bases and J by 0 bases, with 12 bases between. Germline CDR1 and CDR2: LNHDA and SQIVND (reference sequence). The CDR3 has 18 residues. The CDR3 DNA follows: TGTGCCAGTAGTATAGACGACAGCTTAAGCTCTGGGGCCAACGTCCTGACTTTC. Amino acid sequence: CASSIDDSLSSGANVLTF.

The chain has TRBV7-2 and TRBJ2-5; possibly TRBD1 for D (6 bases). Germline CDR1 is SGHTA and CDR2 is FQGNSA. V lost 4 bases and J lost 4, with 22 bases in between. This CDR3 has 17 amino acids. CDR3 nucleotides: TGTGCCAGCAGCTCGCCTTACAGGGTATTAAGTGGAGAGACCCAGTACTTC. Translated: CASSSPYRVLSGETQYF.

A note on this clonotype: The CDR3 ends on some other residue instead of the conserved phenylalanine or tryptophan, so this is likely a read error. It is unclear where the CDR3 begins or ends on the DNA, so no DNA is shown, and the CDR3 is as TCRdb lists it. The CDR3 reads CASSFARRDR. The chain uses TRBV7-3 and TRBJ1-6; the table's D call, TRBD1, was not checked against the DNA. Germline V gene data show CDR1 as SGHTA and CDR2 as FQGTGA. The CDR3 spans 10 amino acids, including both terminal residues.

This clonotype came up many times. This rearrangement joins TRBV24-1 to TRBJ2-1, with 8 positions matching TRBD2. The CDR3 spans 16 residues. The germline V gene encodes CDR1 KGHDR and CDR2 SFDVKD. With 2 bases clipped from V and 6 bases from J, the junction kept 8 bases outside the gene matches. CDR3 sequence reads: CATSDSPAGDRNEQFF. The CDR3 DNA follows: TGTGCCACCAGTGATTCCCCAGCGGGGGACCGCAATGAGCAGTTCTTC.

This clonotype came up a few times. The chain couples TRBV6-1 to TRBJ2-1; D not resolved. The tail of the sequence fits TRBJ2-7 better, so the J call may be wrong. From germline, CDR1 is MNHNS and CDR2 SASEGT. CDR3 length: 11 residues. CDR3 sequence reads: CASSQDREQYF. CDR3 in DNA: TGTGCCAGCAGTCAAGATCGCGAGCAGTACTTC.

A single count supports this clonotype. This rearrangement joins TRBV6-1 to TRBJ2-1; unclear D gene. The DNA end is more similar to TRBJ2-5, so the J call may be wrong. From germline, CDR1 is MNHNS and CDR2 SASEGT. This CDR3 comprises 13 residues. CDR3: CASSAQRKETQYF. As DNA, the CDR3 is TGTGCCAGCAGTGCCCAGCGAAAAGAGACCCAGTACTTC.

V gene TRBV7-3 combines with J gene TRBJ2-7, with D perhaps TRBD2 (6 bases). The J call is in doubt because the DNA end fits TRBJ2-1 better. The CDR3 consists of 14 residues. CDR1 is SGHTA, CDR2 FQGTGA, per germline. The CDR3 coding sequence is TGTGCCAGCAGCGCGGACTATTTCGGCAATGAGCAGTTCTTC. Residues: CASSADYFGNEQFF.

This clonotype occurred many times. The chain has TRBV2 and TRBJ2-3; 14 bases match TRBD2. There are 16 residues in the CDR3. Germline CDR1 is SNHLY and CDR2 is FYNNEI. Trimming removed 5 bases from V and 3 bases from J; junction bases left unmatched: 4. In nucleotides, the CDR3 is TGTGCCAGCAGTAGACTAGCGGGAGGGCCGACAGATACGCAGTATTTT. Its protein product is CASSRLAGGPTDTQYF.

This clonotype was seen ten or more times. The chain has TRBV5-1 and TRBJ2-3; D possibly corresponds to TRBD1 (6 bases). Trimming stripped 0 bases from V and 5 bases from J, with 10 bases between. Germline-derived CDR1 and CDR2 are SGHRS and YFSETQ. This CDR3 region has 14 residues. CDR3 loop: CASSLGGPEDTQYF. The CDR3, as DNA: TGCGCCAGCAGCTTGGGGGGGCCTGAAGATACGCAGTATTTT.

This clonotype was counted ten times or more. The J gene is TRBJ1-5, the V gene TRBV6-4, with 7 nucleotides matching TRBD1. V lost 2 bases, J lost 2 bases, and 0 bases stayed unmatched. CDR3 length equals 14 residues. Per germline, CDR1 MRHNA and CDR2 SNTAGT. The CDR3 DNA reads as TGTGCCAGCAGTGACGGACAGGGCAATCAGCCCCAGCATTTT. Its protein is CASSDGQGNQPQHF.

This chain links TRBV7-2 with TRBJ2-1, with 7 positions matching TRBD1. Germline CDR1 is SGHTA and CDR2 is FQGNSA. The CDR3 runs 15 residues. Unmatched junction bases numbered 10, after V lost 5 bases and J lost 6 bases. The CDR3 protein is CASSGAGTVGNEQFF. CDR3 coding DNA: TGTGCCAGCAGCGGCGCCGGGACAGTAGGCAATGAGCAGTTCTTC.

This clonotype has at least ten counts. The chain employs TRBV7-9 and TRBJ1-2, with TRBD1 as a possible D gene (5 bases). The CDR3 is 13 amino acids. CDR1 is SEHNR, CDR2 FQNEAQ, per germline (reference sequence). The V end was cut by 1 base, the J end by 4 bases, with 7 bases between. Written as DNA, the CDR3 is TGTGCCAGCAGCTTAGGAGGGGCCTATGGCTACACCTTC. This encodes CASSLGGAYGYTF.

The V and J genes are TRBV7-8 and TRBJ2-6, with a tentative D call TRBD1 (8 bases). The J call is in doubt because the DNA end fits TRBJ2-1 better. Germline assignment: CDR1 SGHVS and CDR2 FQNEAQ. The CDR3 extends over 14 amino acids. The CDR3 DNA is TGTGCCAGCACCCAAGCACAGGGGGGGAGTGAGCAGTTCTTC. Translation: CASTQAQGGSEQFF.

As for this clonotype: At one end, the junction sequence differs from germline, possibly due to a read error. The J gene is TRBJ1-6, the V gene TRBV24-1; D not resolved. Germline lookup yields CDR1 KGHDR and CDR2 SFDVKD. This CDR3 region has 14 residues. The CDR3 sequence: CATASREVYNEQYF. The CDR3 DNA follows: TGTGCCACCGCCTCCCGGGAGGTCTACAATGAGCAGTACTTT.

Points on this clonotype: Sequence at one end of the junction differs from germline and may be a read error. The rearrangement uses TRBV7-6 and TRBJ2-7, with 7 nucleotides matching TRBD2. The tail of the sequence fits TRBJ2-5 better, so the J call may be wrong. The CDR3 runs to 17 residues. Germline V lookup: CDR1 SGHVS, CDR2 FNYEAQ. The CDR3 loop reads CASSPAIGRREWETQYF. CDR3 in DNA: TGTGCTAGCAGCCCAGCTATCGGGAGGCGGGAGTGGGAGACCCAGTACTTC.

This clonotype was found once. The genes are TRBV11-1 and TRBJ2-3, with TRBD2 matching over 11 bases. Germline V gives CDR1 SGHAT, CDR2 FQDESV (reference sequence). With V trimmed by 6 bases and J by 7 bases, 9 bases remained unmatched. This CDR3 has 15 amino acids. CDR3 sequence: CASRISSGRLYTQYF. CDR3 coding DNA: TGTGCCAGCAGGATCTCTAGCGGGAGGCTATATACGCAGTATTTT. Full variable domain (missing parts from reference TRBV11-1 and TRBJ2-3): EAEVAQSPRYKITEKSQAVAFWCDPISGHATLYWYRQILGQGPELLVQFQDESVVDDSQLPKDRFSAERLKGVDSTLKIQPAELGDSAMYLCASRISSGRLYTQYFGPGTRLTVL.